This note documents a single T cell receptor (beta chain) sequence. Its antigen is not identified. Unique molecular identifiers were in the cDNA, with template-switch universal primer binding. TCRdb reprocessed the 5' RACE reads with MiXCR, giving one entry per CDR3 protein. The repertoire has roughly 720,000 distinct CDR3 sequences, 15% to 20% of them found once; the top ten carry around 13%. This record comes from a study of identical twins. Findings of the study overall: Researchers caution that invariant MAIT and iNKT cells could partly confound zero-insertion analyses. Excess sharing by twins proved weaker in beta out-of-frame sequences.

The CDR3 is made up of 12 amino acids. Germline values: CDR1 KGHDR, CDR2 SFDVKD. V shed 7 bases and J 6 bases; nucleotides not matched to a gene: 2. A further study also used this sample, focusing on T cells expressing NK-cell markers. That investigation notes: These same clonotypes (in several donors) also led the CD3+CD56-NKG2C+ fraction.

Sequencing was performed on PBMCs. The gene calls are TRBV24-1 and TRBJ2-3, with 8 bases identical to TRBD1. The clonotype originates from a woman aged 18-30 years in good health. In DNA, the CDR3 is TGTGCCACCAGGGACAGGGCGGATACGCAGTATTTT. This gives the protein CATRDRADTQYF.